This is a list of T cell receptor beta chains from one sample in a study of early T cells in non-severe SARS-CoV-2 infection. One entry per CDR3 protein results from TCRdb running MiXCR on the 5' RACE reads. The sample has around 44,000 distinct CDR3 sequences; over 7.5% are singletons. Sequencing was performed on whole blood. Receptor source: an adult who was a healthcare worker with PCR-confirmed SARS-CoV-2 infection or an uninfected control (not recorded which). The CDR3 runs from the conserved cysteine through the conserved F or W. Each record gives: clone size, V gene, CDR3 protein. The size field is filled for only some rows; it gives once, few, many or a size class.

>-|TRBV12-3/TRBV12-4
CASSFLAGGGANVLTF
>few|TRBV20-1
CSARLAGADTQYF
>few|TRBV5-6
CASSLGPTDEQYF
>-|TRBV5-1
CASSSPQGAETQYF
>few|TRBV11-3
CASSLVGTGTERNTIYF
>many|TRBV7-6
CASSPRNWGARYNEQFF
>-|TRBV12-3/TRBV12-4
CASTARGGHYGYTF
>-|TRBV29-1
CSVEVLAGGPHEQFF
>many|TRBV5-1
CASSLARDGYEQFF
>few|TRBV12-3/TRBV12-4
CASRSRGSTSTDTQYF
>few|TRBV29-1
CSVNVQGPNQPQHF
>many|TRBV4-2
CASSQYDRGQETQYF
>-|TRBV7-9
CASSRQGSHPQHF
>many|TRBV6-1
CASSEELTGRKETQYF
>-|TRBV5-1
CASSLAATYEQYF
>many|TRBV12-3/TRBV12-4
CASSLARVGYTF
>few|TRBV2
CASSEPPLAGVETQYF
>-|TRBV12-3/TRBV12-4
CASSLGAGESTEAFF
>-|TRBV6-4
CASSFDRGETQYF
>-|TRBV12-3/TRBV12-4
CASRRQAHGTQYF
>-|TRBV29-1
CSVKGLTGSSYNEQFF
>-|TRBV6-6
CASRTPDYTF
>many|TRBV6-2/TRBV6-3
CASSYSPGLAGLEDTQYF
>few|TRBV20-1
CSARPPTGNTEAFF
>few|TRBV19
CASSIDPRGDTEAFF
>many|TRBV19
CASSIGGASETQYF
>few|TRBV20-1
CSALTSVGTDTQYF
>-|TRBV5-1
CASSLPSEDEQYF
>few|TRBV6-6
CASSSGTTNTGELFF